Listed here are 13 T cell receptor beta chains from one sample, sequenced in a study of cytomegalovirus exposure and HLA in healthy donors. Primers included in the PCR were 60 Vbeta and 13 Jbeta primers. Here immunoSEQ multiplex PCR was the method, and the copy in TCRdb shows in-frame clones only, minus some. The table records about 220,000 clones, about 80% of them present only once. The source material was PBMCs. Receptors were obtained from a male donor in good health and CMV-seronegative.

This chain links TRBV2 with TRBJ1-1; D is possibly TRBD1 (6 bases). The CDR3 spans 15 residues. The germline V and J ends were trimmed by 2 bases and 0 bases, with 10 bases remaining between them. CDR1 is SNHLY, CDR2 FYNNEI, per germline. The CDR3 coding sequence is TGTGCCAGCAGTGAATGGGACACCTTGAACACTGAAGCTTTCTTT. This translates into CASSEWDTLNTEAFF.

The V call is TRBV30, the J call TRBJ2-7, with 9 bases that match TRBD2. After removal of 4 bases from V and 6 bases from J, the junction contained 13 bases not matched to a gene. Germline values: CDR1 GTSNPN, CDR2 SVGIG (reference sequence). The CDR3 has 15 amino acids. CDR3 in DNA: TGTGCCTGGAACCCGAAAAGCGGGAGGACGGTCGAGCAGTACTTC. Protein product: CAWNPKSGRTVEQYF.

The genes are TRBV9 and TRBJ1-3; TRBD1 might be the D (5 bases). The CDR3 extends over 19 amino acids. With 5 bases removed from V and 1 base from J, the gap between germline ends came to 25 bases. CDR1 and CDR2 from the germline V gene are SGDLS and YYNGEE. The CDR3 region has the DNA TGTGCCAGCAGGCCTATCCGGCAGGGCCCCCTCTTTTCTGGAAACACCATATATTTT. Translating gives CASRPIRQGPLFSGNTIYF. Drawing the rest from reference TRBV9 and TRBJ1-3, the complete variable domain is DSGVTQTPKHLITATGQRVTLRCSPRSGDLSVYWYQQSLDQGLQFLIQYYNGEERAKGNILERFSAQQFPDLHSELNLSSLELGDSALYFCASRPIRQGPLFSGNTIYFGEGSWLTVV.

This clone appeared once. CDR3 protein: CASSLESGGGQPQHF. Here the CDR3 DNA reads TGTGCCAGCAGCTTAGAATCAGGGGGTGGTCAGCCCCAGCATTTT. The rearrangement links TRBV11-2 to TRBJ1-5; the match to TRBD1 covers 7 bases. CDR1 SGHAT and CDR2 FQNNGV come from the germline V gene. The CDR3 is 15 amino acids. The ends lost 0 bases at V and 6 bases at J; junction bases unmatched: 5.

CDR3 sequence: CASSPGTGTYEQYF. In DNA, the CDR3 is TGCGCCAGCAGTCCAGGGACAGGGACCTACGAGCAGTACTTC. The chain has TRBV4-3 and TRBJ2-7; 9 bases are shared with TRBD1. Germline trimming cut 6 bases from V and 2 bases from J; bases unmatched to any gene: 5. Germline values: CDR1 LGHNA, CDR2 YSLEER. The CDR3 consists of 14 residues.

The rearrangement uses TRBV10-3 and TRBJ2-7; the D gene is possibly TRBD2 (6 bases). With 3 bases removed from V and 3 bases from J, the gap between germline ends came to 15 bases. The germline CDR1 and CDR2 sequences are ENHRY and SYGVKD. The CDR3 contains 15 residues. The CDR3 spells CAISDDGRGLYEQYF. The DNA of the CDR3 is TGTGCCATCAGTGATGACGGGAGAGGACTCTACGAGCAGTACTTC.

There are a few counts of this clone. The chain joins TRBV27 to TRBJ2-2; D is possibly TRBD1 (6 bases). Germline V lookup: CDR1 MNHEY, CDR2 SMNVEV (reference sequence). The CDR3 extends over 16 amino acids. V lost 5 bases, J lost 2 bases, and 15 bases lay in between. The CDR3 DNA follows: TGTGCCAGCAGTCCGTACAGGGCCTTAAACACCGGGGAGCTGTTTTTT. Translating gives CASSPYRALNTGELFF.

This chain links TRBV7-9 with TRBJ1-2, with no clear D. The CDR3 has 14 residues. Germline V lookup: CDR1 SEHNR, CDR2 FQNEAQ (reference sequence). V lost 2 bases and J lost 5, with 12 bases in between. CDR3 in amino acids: CASSLFGTVYGYTF. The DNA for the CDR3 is TGTGCCAGCAGCTTATTCGGTACGGTATATGGCTACACCTTC.

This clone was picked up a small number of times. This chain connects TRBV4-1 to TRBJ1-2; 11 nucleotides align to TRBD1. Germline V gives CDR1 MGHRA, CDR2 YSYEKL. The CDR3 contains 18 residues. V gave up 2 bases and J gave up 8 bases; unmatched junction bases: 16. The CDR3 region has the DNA TGCGCCAGCAGCCAAATTCAGGACAGGGGGCGCGAAATTCAAGGCTACACCTTC. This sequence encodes CASSQIQDRGREIQGYTF.

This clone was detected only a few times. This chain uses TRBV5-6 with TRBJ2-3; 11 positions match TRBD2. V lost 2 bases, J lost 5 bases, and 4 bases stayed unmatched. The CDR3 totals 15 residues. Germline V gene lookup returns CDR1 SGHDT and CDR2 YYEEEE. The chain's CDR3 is CASSLRLAGRDTQYF. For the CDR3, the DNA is TGTGCCAGCAGCTTAAGACTAGCGGGGAGAGATACGCAGTATTTT.

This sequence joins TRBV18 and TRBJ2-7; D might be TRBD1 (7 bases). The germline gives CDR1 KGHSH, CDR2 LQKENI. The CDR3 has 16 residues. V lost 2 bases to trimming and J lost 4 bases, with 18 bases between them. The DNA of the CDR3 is TGTGCCAGCTCACCAGGAGGAGGCAGGGGGACTTACGAGCAGTACTTC. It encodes CASSPGGGRGTYEQYF.

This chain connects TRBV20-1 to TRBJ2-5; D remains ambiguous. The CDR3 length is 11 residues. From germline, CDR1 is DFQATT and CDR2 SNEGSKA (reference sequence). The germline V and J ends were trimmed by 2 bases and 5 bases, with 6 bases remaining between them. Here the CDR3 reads CSARILETQYF. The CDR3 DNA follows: TGCAGTGCTAGAATCTTGGAGACCCAGTACTTC.

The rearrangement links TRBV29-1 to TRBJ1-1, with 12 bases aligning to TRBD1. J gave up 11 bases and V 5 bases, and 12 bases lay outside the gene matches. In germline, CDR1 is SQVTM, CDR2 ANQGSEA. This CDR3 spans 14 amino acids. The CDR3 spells CSVYLGTGGIKAFF. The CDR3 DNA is TGCAGCGTTTACCTCGGGACAGGGGGCATCAAGGCTTTCTTT.